The 8 T cell receptor beta chains below all came from one sample that was sequenced in a study of OX40 agonist ivuxolimab in advanced cancers. Clones were sequenced by immunoSEQ multiplex PCR, and TCRdb holds only the in-frame ones, with some missing. The table records about 60,000 clones, around 93% of them present only once. The sample consisted of CD4+ or CD8+ T cells sorted from blood, taken in a trial of the OX40 agonist ivuxolimab. Every receptor here comes from an adult with an advanced solid tumor such as melanoma, head and neck, liver or kidney cancer.

V and J are TRBV5-1 and TRBJ2-1, with 10 bases identical to TRBD2. Germline lookup yields CDR1 SGHRS and CDR2 YFSETQ. This CDR3 has 18 residues. V dropped 4 bases and J dropped 0; count of bases not matched to a gene: 10. The CDR3 region has the DNA TGCGCCAGCAGCCATCAAAAAGCGGGAGGGCTCTCCTACAATGAGCAGTTCTTC. It translates to CASSHQKAGGLSYNEQFF. The full variable domain, rest sourced from reference TRBV5-1 and TRBJ2-1, is KAGVTQTPRYLIKTRGQQVTLSCSPISGHRSVSWYQQTPGQGLQFLFEYFSETQRNKGNFPGRFSGRQFSNSRSEMNVSTLELGDSALYLCASSHQKAGGLSYNEQFFGPGTRLTVL.

This rearrangement joins TRBV4-2 to TRBJ1-1, with a possible D match to TRBD1 (5 bases). Per the germline V gene, CDR1 is LGHNA and CDR2 is YNFKEQ. The CDR3 has 16 residues. The V gene lost 4 bases and the J gene lost 3 bases, with 18 bases spanning the gap. The CDR3 DNA sequence: TGTGCCAGCAGCCCCCTGGGTGGAAGGGGACACACTGAAGCTTTCTTT. It encodes CASSPLGGRGHTEAFF.

As regards this clone: Mismatch with germline at one junction end may stem from a read error. The genes are TRBV6-4 and TRBJ1-2; D is ambiguous. The CDR3 runs to 15 residues. Germline V gene sequence: CDR1 MRHNA, CDR2 SNTAGT. CDR3 in DNA: TGTGCCAGCAGAGAGGAACCATCGGTTCCCTATAGCTACACCTTC. Protein sequence: CASREEPSVPYSYTF.

J is TRBJ2-3 and V is TRBV29-1, with 7 bases lining up with TRBD2. The CDR3 covers 13 residues. CDR1 SQVTM and CDR2 ANQGSEA come from the germline V gene. Germline trimming cut 3 bases from V and 5 bases from J; bases unmatched to any gene: 5. The CDR3 coding sequence is TGCAGCGTTGAGGGGGGGGAGATAGATACGCAGTATTTT. Residues: CSVEGGEIDTQYF.

The gene calls are TRBV28 and TRBJ2-2; possible D gene TRBD2, 5 bases. V lost 5 bases and J 5 bases, leaving 9 bases between the germline ends. The CDR3 runs 13 residues. CDR1 and CDR2 (germline): MDHEN, SYDVKM. CDR3 loop: CASSMSGTGELFF. For the CDR3, the DNA is TGTGCCAGCAGTATGAGCGGAACCGGGGAGCTGTTTTTT.

The J gene is TRBJ2-5, the V gene TRBV27, with D unclear. The CDR3 extends over 13 amino acids. CDR1 is MNHEY, CDR2 SMNVEV, per germline (reference sequence). The germline V and J ends were trimmed by 5 bases and 5 bases, with 12 bases remaining between them. The chain's CDR3 is CASSTGGWETQYF. The CDR3 bases are TGTGCCAGCAGTACTGGTGGTTGGGAGACCCAGTACTTC.

A word on this clone: Other nucleotide sequences in the sample specify the same CDR3. The chain has TRBV4-1 and TRBJ2-1; TRBD1 is a possible D gene (6 bases). The germline gives CDR1 MGHRA, CDR2 YSYEKL. The V gene lost 1 base and the J gene lost 6 bases, with 7 bases spanning the gap. The CDR3 has 13 residues. For the CDR3, the DNA is TGCGCCAGCAGCCAAGTAGGGGGCAATGAGCAGTTCTTC. It encodes CASSQVGGNEQFF.

The V call is TRBV19, the J call TRBJ1-2; unclear D gene. Looked up from germline, CDR1 is LNHDA and CDR2 is SQIVND (reference sequence). This CDR3 has 13 amino acids. With 5 bases removed from V and 4 bases from J, the gap between germline ends came to 11 bases. The CDR3 loop reads CASSPTELYGYTF. The CDR3 nucleotides are TGTGCCAGTAGTCCAACAGAACTCTATGGCTACACCTTC.